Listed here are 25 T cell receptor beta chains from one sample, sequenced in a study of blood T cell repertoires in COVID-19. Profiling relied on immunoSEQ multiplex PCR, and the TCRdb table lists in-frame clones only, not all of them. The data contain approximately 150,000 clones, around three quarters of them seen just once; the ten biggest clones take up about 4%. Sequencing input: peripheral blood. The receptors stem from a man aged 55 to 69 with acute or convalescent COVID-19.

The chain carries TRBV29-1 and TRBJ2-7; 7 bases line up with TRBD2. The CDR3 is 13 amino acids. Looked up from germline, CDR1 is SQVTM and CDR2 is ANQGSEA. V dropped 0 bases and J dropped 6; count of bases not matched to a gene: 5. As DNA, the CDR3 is TGCAGCGTTGAAGATGGAGGCGGGAGCGAGCAGTACTTC. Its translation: CSVEDGGGSEQYF.

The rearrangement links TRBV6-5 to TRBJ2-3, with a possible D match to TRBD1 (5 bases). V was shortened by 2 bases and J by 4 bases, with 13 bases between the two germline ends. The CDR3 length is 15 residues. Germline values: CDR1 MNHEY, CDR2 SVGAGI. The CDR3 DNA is TGTGCCAGCAGTTACCAGGGCGAGGAATCAGATACGCAGTATTTT. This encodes CASSYQGEESDTQYF.

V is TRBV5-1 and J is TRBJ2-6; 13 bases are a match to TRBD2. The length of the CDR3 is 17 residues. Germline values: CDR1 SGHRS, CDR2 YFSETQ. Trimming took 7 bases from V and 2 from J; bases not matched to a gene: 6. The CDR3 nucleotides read TGCGCCAGCCGACTAGCGGGAGGAGTTGCTGGGGCCAACGTCCTGACTTTC. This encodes CASRLAGGVAGANVLTF.

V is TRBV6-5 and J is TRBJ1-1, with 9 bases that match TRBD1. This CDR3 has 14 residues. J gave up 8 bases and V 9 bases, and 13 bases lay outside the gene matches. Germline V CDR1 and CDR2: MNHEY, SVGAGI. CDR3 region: CASGTGTLSQEAFF. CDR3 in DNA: TGTGCCAGTGGGACAGGGACGTTGTCCCAAGAAGCTTTCTTT.

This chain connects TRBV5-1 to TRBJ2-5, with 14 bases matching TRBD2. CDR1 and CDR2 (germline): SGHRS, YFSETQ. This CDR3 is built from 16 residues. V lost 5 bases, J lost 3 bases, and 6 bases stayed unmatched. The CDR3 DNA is TGCGCCAGCAGAGGCGGACTAGCGGGAGGAGAAGAGACCCAGTACTTC. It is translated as CASRGGLAGGEETQYF.

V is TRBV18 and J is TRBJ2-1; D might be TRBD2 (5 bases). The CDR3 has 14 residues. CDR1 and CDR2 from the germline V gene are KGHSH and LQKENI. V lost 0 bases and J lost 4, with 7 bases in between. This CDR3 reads CASSPPGGYNEQFF. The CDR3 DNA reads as TGTGCCAGCTCACCACCAGGCGGGTACAATGAGCAGTTCTTC.

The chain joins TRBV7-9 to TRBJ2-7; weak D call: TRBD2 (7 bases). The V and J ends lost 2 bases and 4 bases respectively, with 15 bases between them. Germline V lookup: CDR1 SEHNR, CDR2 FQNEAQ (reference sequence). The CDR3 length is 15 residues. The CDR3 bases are TGTGCCAGCAGCTTAAACGGGGGGACAATGTACGAGCAGTACTTC. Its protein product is CASSLNGGTMYEQYF. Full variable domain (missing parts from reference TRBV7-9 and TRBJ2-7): DTGVSQNPRHKITKRGQNVTFRCDPISEHNRLYWYRQTLGQGPEFLTYFQNEAQLEKSRLLSDRFSAERPKGSFSTLEIQRTEQGDSAMYLCASSLNGGTMYEQYFGPGTRLTVT.

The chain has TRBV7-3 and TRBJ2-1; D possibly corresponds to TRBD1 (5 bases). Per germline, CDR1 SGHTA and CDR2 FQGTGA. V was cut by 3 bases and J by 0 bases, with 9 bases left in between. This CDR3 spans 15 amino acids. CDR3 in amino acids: CASSFQGSSYNEQFF. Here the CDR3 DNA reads TGTGCCAGCAGCTTTCAGGGAAGCTCCTACAATGAGCAGTTCTTC.

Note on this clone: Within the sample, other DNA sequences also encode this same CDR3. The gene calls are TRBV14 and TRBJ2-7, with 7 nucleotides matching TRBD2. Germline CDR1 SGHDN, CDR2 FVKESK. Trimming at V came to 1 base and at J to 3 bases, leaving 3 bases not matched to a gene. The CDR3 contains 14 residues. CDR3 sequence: CASSQGGRGYEQYF. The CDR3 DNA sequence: TGTGCCAGCAGCCAAGGCGGGAGAGGCTACGAGCAGTACTTC.

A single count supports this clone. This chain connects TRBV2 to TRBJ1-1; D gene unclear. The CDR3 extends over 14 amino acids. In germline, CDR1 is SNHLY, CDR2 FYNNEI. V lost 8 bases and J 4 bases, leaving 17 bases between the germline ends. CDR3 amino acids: CASQAERVGTEAFF. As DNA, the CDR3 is TGTGCCAGCCAAGCCGAGAGGGTGGGCACTGAAGCTTTCTTT.

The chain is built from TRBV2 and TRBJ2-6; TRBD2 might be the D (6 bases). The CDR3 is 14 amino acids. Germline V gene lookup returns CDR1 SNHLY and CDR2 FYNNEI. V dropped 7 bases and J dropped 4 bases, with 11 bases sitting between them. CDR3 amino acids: CASTRLGGANVLTF. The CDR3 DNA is TGTGCCAGCACTAGACTAGGGGGGGCCAACGTCCTGACTTTC.

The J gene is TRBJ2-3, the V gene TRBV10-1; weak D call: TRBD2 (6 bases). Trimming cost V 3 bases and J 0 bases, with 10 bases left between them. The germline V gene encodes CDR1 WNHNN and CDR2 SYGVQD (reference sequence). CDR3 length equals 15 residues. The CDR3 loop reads CASSERGKSTDTQYF. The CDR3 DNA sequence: TGCGCCAGCAGTGAACGCGGGAAGAGCACAGATACGCAGTATTTT.

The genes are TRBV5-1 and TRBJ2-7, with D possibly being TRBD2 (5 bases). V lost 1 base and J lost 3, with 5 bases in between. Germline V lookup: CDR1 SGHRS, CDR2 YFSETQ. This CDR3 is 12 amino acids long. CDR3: CASSLRGYEQYF. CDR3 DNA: TGCGCCAGCAGCTTGCGGGGCTACGAGCAGTACTTC. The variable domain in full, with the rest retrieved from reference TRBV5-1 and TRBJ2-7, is KAGVTQTPRYLIKTRGQQVTLSCSPISGHRSVSWYQQTPGQGLQFLFEYFSETQRNKGNFPGRFSGRQFSNSRSEMNVSTLELGDSALYLCASSLRGYEQYFGPGTRLTVT.

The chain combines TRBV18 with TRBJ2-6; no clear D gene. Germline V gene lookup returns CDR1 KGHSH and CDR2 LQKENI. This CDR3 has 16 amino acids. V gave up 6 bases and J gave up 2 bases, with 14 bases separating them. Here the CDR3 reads CASSPVQVTGANVLTF. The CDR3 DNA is TGTGCCAGCTCCCCTGTCCAGGTAACTGGGGCCAACGTCCTGACTTTC.

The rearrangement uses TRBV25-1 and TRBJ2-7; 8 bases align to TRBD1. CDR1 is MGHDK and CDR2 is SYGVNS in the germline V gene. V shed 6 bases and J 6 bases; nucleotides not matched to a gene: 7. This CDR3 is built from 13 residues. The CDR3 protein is CASSRQGPGEQYF. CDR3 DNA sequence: TGTGCCAGCAGCAGACAGGGGCCTGGCGAGCAGTACTTC.

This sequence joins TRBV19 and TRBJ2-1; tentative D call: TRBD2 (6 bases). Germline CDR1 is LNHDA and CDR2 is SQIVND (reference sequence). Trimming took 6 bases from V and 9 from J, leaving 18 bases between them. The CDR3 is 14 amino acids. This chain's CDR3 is CASSTDSSGREQFF. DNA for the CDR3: TGTGCCAGTAGCACCGACTCCAGCGGGCGTGAGCAGTTCTTC.

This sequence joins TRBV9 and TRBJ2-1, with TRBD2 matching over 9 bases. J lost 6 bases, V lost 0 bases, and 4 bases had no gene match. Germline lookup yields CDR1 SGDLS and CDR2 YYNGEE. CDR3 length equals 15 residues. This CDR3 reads CASSVGGRARNEQFF. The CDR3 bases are TGTGCCAGCAGCGTAGGCGGGAGGGCCCGCAATGAGCAGTTCTTC.

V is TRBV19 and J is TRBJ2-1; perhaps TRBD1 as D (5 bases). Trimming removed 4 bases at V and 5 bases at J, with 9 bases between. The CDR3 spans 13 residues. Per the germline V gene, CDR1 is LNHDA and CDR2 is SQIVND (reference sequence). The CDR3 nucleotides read TGTGCCAGTAGTAGACAGCTAAACAATGAGCAGTTCTTC. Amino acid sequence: CASSRQLNNEQFF.

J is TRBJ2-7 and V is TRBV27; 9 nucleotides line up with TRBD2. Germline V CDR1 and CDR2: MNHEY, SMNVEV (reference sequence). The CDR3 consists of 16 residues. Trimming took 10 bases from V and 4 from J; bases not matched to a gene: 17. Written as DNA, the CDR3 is TGTGCCACCTCAAAAATTGGGGGACTAGCCAAATACGAGCAGTACTTC. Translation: CATSKIGGLAKYEQYF.

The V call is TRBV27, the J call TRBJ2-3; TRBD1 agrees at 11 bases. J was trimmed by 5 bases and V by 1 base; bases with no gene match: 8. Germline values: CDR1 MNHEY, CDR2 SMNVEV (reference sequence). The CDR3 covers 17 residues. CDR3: CASSLYPDRGLRDTQYF. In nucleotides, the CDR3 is TGTGCCAGCAGTTTATATCCGGACAGGGGGCTCAGAGATACGCAGTATTTT.

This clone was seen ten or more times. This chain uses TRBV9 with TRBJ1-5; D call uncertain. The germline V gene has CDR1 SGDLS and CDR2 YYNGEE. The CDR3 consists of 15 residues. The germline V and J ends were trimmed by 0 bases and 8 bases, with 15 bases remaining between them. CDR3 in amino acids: CASSVGGGPQEPQHF. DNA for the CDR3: TGTGCCAGCAGCGTAGGTGGTGGCCCGCAGGAGCCCCAGCATTTT.

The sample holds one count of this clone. The CDR3 reads CASSLGTSGSDEQFF. In DNA, the CDR3 is TGTGCCAGCAGCCTCGGGACTAGCGGGAGCGATGAGCAGTTCTTC. This chain connects TRBV3-1 (or the pseudogene TRBV3-2) to TRBJ2-1; 14 bases line up with TRBD2. Germline-derived CDR1 and CDR2 are LGHDT and YNNKEL (reference sequence). Trimming at V came to 4 bases and at J to 8 bases, leaving 4 bases not matched to a gene. The CDR3 totals 15 residues.

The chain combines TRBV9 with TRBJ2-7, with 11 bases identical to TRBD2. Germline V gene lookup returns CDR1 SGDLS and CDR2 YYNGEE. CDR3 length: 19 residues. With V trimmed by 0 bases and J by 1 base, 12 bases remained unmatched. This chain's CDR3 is CASSVGAGGLAAPSYEQYF. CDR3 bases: TGTGCCAGCAGCGTAGGGGCTGGGGGACTAGCGGCCCCTTCCTACGAGCAGTACTTC.

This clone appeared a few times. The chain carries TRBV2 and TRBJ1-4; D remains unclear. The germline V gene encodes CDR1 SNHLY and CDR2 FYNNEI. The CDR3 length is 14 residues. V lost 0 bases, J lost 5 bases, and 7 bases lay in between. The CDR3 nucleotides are TGTGCCAGCAGTGAAGCGTTGGCAAATGAAAAACTGTTTTTT. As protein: CASSEALANEKLFF.

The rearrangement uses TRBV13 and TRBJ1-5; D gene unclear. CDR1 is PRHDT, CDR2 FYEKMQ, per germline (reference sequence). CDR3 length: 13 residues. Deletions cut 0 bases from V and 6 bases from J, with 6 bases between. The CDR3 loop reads CASSLGSGQPQHF. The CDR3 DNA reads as TGTGCCAGCAGCTTAGGGTCAGGTCAGCCCCAGCATTTT.